A selection of T cell receptor beta chains follows, all from one sample in a study of T cells in Graves' hyperthyroidism and ophthalmopathy. Each CDR3 protein gets one entry after TCRdb re-called the multiplex PCR reads with MiXCR. Of fewer than 400,000 distinct CDR3 sequences in the sample, 16% were seen once. The specimen sequenced was blood. The receptors were gathered from a young man with Graves' hyperthyroidism. Both conserved end residues are part of each CDR3. The order of the fields is clone size, J gene, D gene, V gene, CDR3 DNA, CDR3 protein. D genes are given only for firm matches. Part of the rows lack a size; the others show once, few, many or a class for expanded clones.

size: -; J: TRBJ2-3; D: TRBD2; V: TRBV20-1; DNA: TGCAGTGCTACAAGACTAGCGGGAAGCACAGATACGCAGTATTTT; CDR3: CSATRLAGSTDTQYF
size: few; J: TRBJ2-1; D: -; V: TRBV7-9; DNA: TGTGCCAGCAGCCCGACCCCCGACAATGAGCAGTTCTTC; CDR3: CASSPTPDNEQFF
size: -; J: TRBJ2-7; D: TRBD2; V: TRBV6-6; DNA: TGTGCCAGCAGTTACGTAGCGGGAGGTGCCTACGAGCAGTACTTC; CDR3: CASSYVAGGAYEQYF
size: many; J: TRBJ1-1; D: -; V: TRBV4-2; DNA: TGTGCCAGCAGCCTTTTGGACGGGACTGAAGCTTTCTTT; CDR3: CASSLLDGTEAFF
size: many; J: TRBJ2-5; D: TRBD2; V: TRBV7-8; DNA: TGTGCCAGCAGCTGGGGACTAGCGGGGCAAGAGACCCAGTACTTC; CDR3: CASSWGLAGQETQYF
size: few; J: TRBJ1-2; D: -; V: TRBV3-1; DNA: TGTGCCAGCAGCCAAAGGGAAGAGTGGTTCTATGGCTACGCCTTC; CDR3: CASSQREEWFYGYAF
size: few; J: TRBJ1-4; D: -; V: TRBV25-1; DNA: TGTGCCAGCAGTGCGCCGGGACTCAACCCTTTTGAAAAACTGTTTTTT; CDR3: CASSAPGLNPFEKLFF
size: many; J: TRBJ2-4; D: -; V: TRBV11-2; DNA: TGTGCCAGCAGCCCGGAGATTTGGGACAAAAACATTCAGTACTTC; CDR3: CASSPEIWDKNIQYF
size: -; J: TRBJ1-4; D: -; V: TRBV7-9; DNA: TGTGCCAGCAGCTTAGCGGGGGTCGGAGAAAAACTGTCTTTT; CDR3: CASSLAGVGEKLSF
size: many; J: TRBJ2-3; D: TRBD1; V: TRBV6-1; DNA: TGCGCCAGCAGCGAGGGGCAGGGGGCGGATACGCAGTATTTT; CDR3: CASSEGQGADTQYF
size: many; J: TRBJ2-5; D: -; V: TRBV2; DNA: TGTGCCAGCAGCCGATCGGAAGTGGAGACCCAGTACTTC; CDR3: CASSRSEVETQYF
size: few; J: TRBJ1-1; D: -; V: TRBV6-2/TRBV6-3; DNA: TGTGCCAGCAGCCTCGGGCCCTTAATGAACACTGAAGCTTTCTTT; CDR3: CASSLGPLMNTEAFF
size: -; J: TRBJ2-3; D: -; V: TRBV7-2; DNA: TGTGCCAGCAGTCCCAAGGGACCGGGGCCCGGAGATACGCAGTATTTT; CDR3: CASSPKGPGPGDTQYF
size: many; J: TRBJ2-7; D: -; V: TRBV7-2; DNA: TGTGCCAGCAGTCTAGGGGGGCTAGCGGTACCCTACGAGCAGTACTTC; CDR3: CASSLGGLAVPYEQYF
size: few; J: TRBJ2-5; D: -; V: TRBV5-6; DNA: TGTGCCAGCAGCTTGGGGGGTGCTTATCCCCAGTACTTC; CDR3: CASSLGGAYPQYF
size: many; J: TRBJ2-5; D: -; V: TRBV7-2; DNA: TGTGCCAGCAGCTTAGTCGCAGACCGGGGGACCCAGTACTTC; CDR3: CASSLVADRGTQYF
size: many; J: TRBJ1-5; D: -; V: TRBV20-1; DNA: TGCAGTGCTCTTCCACCAGGGCTCCGACGCAATCAGCCCCAGCATTTT; CDR3: CSALPPGLRRNQPQHF
size: -; J: TRBJ1-4; D: -; V: TRBV11-2; DNA: TGTGCCAGCAGCTTAGGGGGCGGTAATGAAAAACTGTTTTTT; CDR3: CASSLGGGNEKLFF
size: many; J: TRBJ2-4; D: -; V: TRBV29-1; DNA: TGCAGCGTTGAAGATGGCGACAGCTTAAACATTCAGTACTTC; CDR3: CSVEDGDSLNIQYF
size: few; J: TRBJ2-2; D: -; V: TRBV30; DNA: TGTGCCCGGAAGAGGGGCGCGTACACCGGGGAGCTGTTTTTT; CDR3: CARKRGAYTGELFF
size: once; J: TRBJ1-6; D: -; V: TRBV2; DNA: TGTGCCAGCCTAACAGAGGGCGGATCACCCCTCCACTTT; CDR3: CASLTEGGSPLHF
size: -; J: TRBJ2-5; D: TRBD1; V: TRBV12-5; DNA: TGTGCTAGTGGTCCCTACATGACAAGACAGGGGACGGAGACCCAGTACTTC; CDR3: CASGPYMTRQGTETQYF
size: -; J: TRBJ2-2; D: TRBD1; V: TRBV9; DNA: TGTGCCAGCAGCCCAAACCCCGGCGGGGACAGGGGTGGAACCGGGGAGCTGTTTTTT; CDR3: CASSPNPGGDRGGTGELFF
size: many; J: TRBJ1-6; D: TRBD1; V: TRBV9; DNA: TGTGCCAGCAGCTCCTCGGGACAGGGTGCTTCACCCCTCCACTTT; CDR3: CASSSSGQGASPLHF
size: many; J: TRBJ2-1; D: -; V: TRBV11-3; DNA: TGTGCCAGCAGCTTAGGGCTAGCCCAAAATGAGCAGTTCTTC; CDR3: CASSLGLAQNEQFF
size: -; J: TRBJ2-2; D: -; V: TRBV24-1; DNA: TGTGCCACCCAAACTTCCTCTACCGGGGAGCTGTTTTTT; CDR3: CATQTSSTGELFF
size: many; J: TRBJ1-1; D: -; V: TRBV6-6; DNA: TGTGCCAGCAGTTACGGGGGACACATGAACACTGAAGCTTTCTTT; CDR3: CASSYGGHMNTEAFF
size: many; J: TRBJ2-1; D: TRBD2; V: TRBV28; DNA: TGTGCCAGCTCCCAGCGGGAGGGGTACAATGAGCAGTTCTTC; CDR3: CASSQREGYNEQFF
size: many; J: TRBJ1-5; D: -; V: TRBV5-1; DNA: TGCGCCAGCAGCTTATGGAGGGATGTAAGGCAGCCCCAGCATTTT; CDR3: CASSLWRDVRQPQHF
size: many; J: TRBJ1-1; D: -; V: TRBV28; DNA: TGTGCCAGCTCAAGACGGACGAACACTGAAGCTTTCTTT; CDR3: CASSRRTNTEAFF
size: many; J: TRBJ2-1; D: -; V: TRBV27; DNA: TGTGCCAGTCAAACGGGGTCCGATGGGGGGACCTACAATGAGCAGTTCTTC; CDR3: CASQTGSDGGTYNEQFF
size: many; J: TRBJ2-7; D: -; V: TRBV30; DNA: TGTGCCTGGAGTGTGGCCGACAGTGACTACGAGCAGTACTTC; CDR3: CAWSVADSDYEQYF
size: -; J: TRBJ2-1; D: TRBD2; V: TRBV12-3/TRBV12-4; DNA: TGTGCCAGCAGTGATGGGGGAGGGCCTTACAATGAGCAGTTCTTC; CDR3: CASSDGGGPYNEQFF
size: many; J: TRBJ2-7; D: -; V: TRBV12-3/TRBV12-4; DNA: TGTGCCAGCAGTCCCCCCGGGGACCTTCCTAGGGAGCAGTACTTC; CDR3: CASSPPGDLPREQYF
size: -; J: TRBJ2-1; D: TRBD1; V: TRBV29-1; DNA: TGCAGCGTCAAAAAGACAGGGGGCAATGAGCAGTTCTTC; CDR3: CSVKKTGGNEQFF
size: many; J: TRBJ2-3; D: -; V: TRBV7-8; DNA: TGTGCCAGCAGCTTATCTTGGGAGGTACAATCAGATACGCAGTATTTT; CDR3: CASSLSWEVQSDTQYF
size: few; J: TRBJ2-1; D: TRBD2; V: TRBV20-1; DNA: TGCAGTGCAGATGATAGCGGGCCTGAGCAGTTCTTC; CDR3: CSADDSGPEQFF
size: many; J: TRBJ2-7; D: -; V: TRBV18; DNA: TGTGCCAGCTCACCGGCCGGGACGGTCTCCTACGAGCAGTACTTC; CDR3: CASSPAGTVSYEQYF
size: -; J: TRBJ2-6; D: -; V: TRBV6-1; DNA: TGTGCCAGCAGTGGAGGGGTGGTAATAGCCAACGTCCTGACTTTC; CDR3: CASSGGVVIANVLTF
size: many; J: TRBJ2-1; D: -; V: TRBV11-2; DNA: TGTGCCAGCAGCTTCGAAATCTACAATGAGCAGTTCTTC; CDR3: CASSFEIYNEQFF
size: many; J: TRBJ1-2; D: -; V: TRBV6-2/TRBV6-3; DNA: TGTGCCAGCAGCGGTACAGGGACTGGGTATGGCTACACCTTC; CDR3: CASSGTGTGYGYTF
size: few; J: TRBJ2-7; D: TRBD2; V: TRBV12-3/TRBV12-4; DNA: TGTGCCAGCAGGGGTACTAGCGGATCGTCCTACGAGCAGTACTTC; CDR3: CASRGTSGSSYEQYF
size: -; J: TRBJ2-1; D: TRBD2; V: TRBV7-9; DNA: TGTGCCAGCAGTGGACTAGCGGGAGGATCAATTCCCACTGAGCAGTTCTTC; CDR3: CASSGLAGGSIPTEQFF
size: many; J: TRBJ2-2; D: TRBD1; V: TRBV11-2; DNA: TGTGCCAGCAGCGTAGTTTACAGGGGGGCGAACACCGGGGAGCTGTTTTTT; CDR3: CASSVVYRGANTGELFF
size: few; J: TRBJ2-6; D: -; V: TRBV20-1; DNA: TGCAGTGCGAGTCGGGGTAACTCTGGGGCCAACGTCCTGACTTTC; CDR3: CSASRGNSGANVLTF
size: -; J: TRBJ2-6; D: -; V: TRBV5-1; DNA: TGCGCCAGCACCACAGGGACCGGGGCCAACGTCCTGACTTTC; CDR3: CASTTGTGANVLTF
size: many; J: TRBJ2-3; D: TRBD2; V: TRBV20-1; DNA: TGCAGTGCTTCTGGGACTAGCGGGAAGACAGATACGCAGTATTTT; CDR3: CSASGTSGKTDTQYF
size: many; J: TRBJ2-3; D: -; V: TRBV12-3/TRBV12-4; DNA: TGTGCCAGCAGTTTGGGTCAGGGAGGAGATACGCAGTATTTT; CDR3: CASSLGQGGDTQYF
size: many; J: TRBJ2-1; D: -; V: TRBV5-6; DNA: TGTGCCAGCAGCTTGACAGCCCCCAATGAGCAGTTCTTC; CDR3: CASSLTAPNEQFF
size: -; J: TRBJ1-4; D: TRBD1; V: TRBV6-1; DNA: TGTGCCAGCAGTGAAGCTCCAGGGGGTGGCAATGAAAAACTGTTTTTT; CDR3: CASSEAPGGGNEKLFF
size: few; J: TRBJ2-2; D: -; V: TRBV6-1; DNA: TGTGCCAGCAGTTCCTCTTTGGGACGGTTGAACACCGGGGAGCTGTTTTTT; CDR3: CASSSSLGRLNTGELFF
size: -; J: TRBJ2-1; D: -; V: TRBV20-1; DNA: TGCAGTGCTAGAAGCTCCAGTACCAACAATGAGCAGTTCTTC; CDR3: CSARSSSTNNEQFF
size: -; J: TRBJ2-7; D: -; V: TRBV24-1; DNA: TGTGCCACCAGTGCCAGCATCTCCTACGAGCAGTACTTC; CDR3: CATSASISYEQYF
size: few; J: TRBJ1-5; D: -; V: TRBV20-1; DNA: TGCAGTGCTAGATGGCAGAATAGCAATCAGCCCCAGCATTTT; CDR3: CSARWQNSNQPQHF
size: many; J: TRBJ2-2; D: TRBD2; V: TRBV18; DNA: TGTGCCAGCTCACCACAACTAGCGGGAGCCGGGGAGCTGTTTTTT; CDR3: CASSPQLAGAGELFF
size: few; J: TRBJ1-6; D: -; V: TRBV6-1; DNA: TGTGCCAGCAGGTCGGGACCATTGGACGCACCCCTCCACTTT; CDR3: CASRSGPLDAPLHF
size: few; J: TRBJ2-7; D: -; V: TRBV12-3/TRBV12-4; DNA: TGTGCCAGCGCATACCCAAGGGGGGGGACTGTCGAGCAGTACTTC; CDR3: CASAYPRGGTVEQYF
size: -; J: TRBJ2-7; D: -; V: TRBV24-1; DNA: TGTGCCACCAGTGACCCGGACAGACGTAAGCAGTACTTC; CDR3: CATSDPDRRKQYF
size: few; J: TRBJ1-3; D: -; V: TRBV28; DNA: TGTGCCAGCAGCCGAGGACGTCCCTCCTCTGGAAACACCATATATTTT; CDR3: CASSRGRPSSGNTIYF